Listed below are T cell receptor beta chains from one sample, sequenced in a study of cytomegalovirus exposure and HLA in healthy donors. Repertoires were generated with immunoSEQ multiplex PCR, while TCRdb's copy carries only in-frame clones and drops some. The data show about 210,000 clones, with around four fifths seen just once and less than 0.6% held by the top ten. The sample comprised PBMCs. Source of these receptors: a boy aged 5-17 years in good health and CMV-seronegative. Each CDR3 is given with its conserved first and last residue. A D gene is named only where the DNA matches it firmly. A row's size may be missing; if present it is once, few, many or a size class.

CDR3,DNA,V,D,J,length,size
CASSQDAGHTDTQYF,TGTGCCAGCAGCCAAGATGCGGGGCACACAGATACGCAGTATTTT,TRBV14,.,TRBJ2-3,15,.
CASSPLSVTNYGYTF,TGTGCCAGCAGCCCTCTCTCCGTTACTAACTATGGCTACACCTTC,TRBV7-6,.,TRBJ1-2,15,.
CASSLGDTEAFF,TGTGCCAGCAGCTTGGGAGACACTGAAGCTTTCTTT,TRBV5-4,.,TRBJ1-1,12,.
CASSQSAGMNTEAFF,TGTGCCAGCAGCCAATCGGCAGGAATGAACACTGAAGCTTTCTTT,TRBV16,.,TRBJ1-1,15,.
CASSFIRPITGNSPLHF,TGTGCCAGCAGTTTCATCAGGCCGATTACAGGGAATTCACCCCTCCACTTT,TRBV27,.,TRBJ1-6,17,.
CAWSGALSNQPQHF,TGTGCCTGGAGTGGGGCACTCAGCAATCAGCCCCAGCATTTT,TRBV30,.,TRBJ1-5,14,few
CASSFPREETQYF,TGTGCCAGCAGCTTTCCCCGGGAGGAGACCCAGTACTTC,TRBV11-2,.,TRBJ2-5,13,.
CASSVLVGGLGTDTQYF,TGTGCCAGCAGTGTGCTCGTGGGAGGGCTGGGCACAGATACGCAGTATTTT,TRBV6-1,TRBD2,TRBJ2-3,17,.
CASSNRQGALIRYTF,TGTGCCAGCAGTAACCGACAGGGGGCGTTAATACGCTACACCTTC,TRBV6-6,TRBD1,TRBJ1-2,15,.
CASSLDRAYEQYF,TGTGCCAGCAGTTTGGACAGAGCCTACGAGCAGTACTTC,TRBV27,.,TRBJ2-7,13,.
CASSQLAAPSYEQYF,TGTGCCAGCAGCCAACTAGCGGCGCCTTCTTACGAGCAGTACTTC,TRBV27,TRBD2,TRBJ2-7,15,.
CASSFWTGEYGYTF,TGTGCCAGCAGCTTTTGGACAGGCGAATATGGCTACACCTTC,TRBV7-9,TRBD1,TRBJ1-2,14,.
CAWTGYSSGNTIYF,TGTGCCTGGACCGGATACAGCTCTGGAAACACCATATATTTT,TRBV30,.,TRBJ1-3,14,.
CASSPFKQGGQPQHF,TGTGCCAGCTCACCGTTCAAACAGGGTGGACAGCCCCAGCATTTT,TRBV18,.,TRBJ1-5,15,.
CASSRRTGLLQETQYF,TGTGCCAGCAGTCGACGGACAGGGCTTCTCCAAGAGACCCAGTACTTC,TRBV28,TRBD1,TRBJ2-5,16,.
CAISPRGSTYNEQFF,TGTGCCATCAGCCCCAGGGGATCGACCTACAATGAGCAGTTCTTC,TRBV10-3,.,TRBJ2-1,15,.
CSAEAVRGLRPDTQYF,TGCAGCGCTGAGGCTGTGCGGGGGCTAAGGCCAGATACGCAGTATTTT,TRBV29-1,.,TRBJ2-3,16,.
CASSSRQFATNEKLFF,TGTGCCAGCAGTTCCCGACAGTTTGCAACTAATGAAAAACTGTTTTTT,TRBV27,.,TRBJ1-4,16,.
CASSLVSREREQYF,TGCGCCAGCAGCTTGGTTTCCCGGGAGCGCGAGCAGTACTTC,TRBV5-1,.,TRBJ2-7,14,.
CSAERPLRNRGYTF,TGCAGCGCCGAGAGGCCACTTAGGAATCGGGGCTACACCTTC,TRBV29-1,.,TRBJ1-2,14,few
CASSLAPTGAGNTIYF,TGTGCCAGCAGCTTAGCCCCAACAGGGGCTGGAAACACCATATATTTT,TRBV7-2,TRBD1,TRBJ1-3,16,few
CATSRVGRTGGEQYF,TGTGCCACCAGCAGAGTTGGGAGGACAGGGGGCGAGCAGTACTTC,TRBV15,TRBD1,TRBJ2-7,15,.
CASSGRDGRIHQPQHF,TGTGCCAGCTCTGGGAGGGATGGGAGGATCCATCAGCCCCAGCATTTT,TRBV27,.,TRBJ1-5,16,.
CASSEDRAGNQPQHF,TGTGCCAGTAGTGAAGACAGGGCCGGCAATCAGCCCCAGCATTTT,TRBV19,TRBD1,TRBJ1-5,15,.
CASSLQDLGLAGVRGAYNEQFF,TGTGCCAGCAGCTTACAAGATTTGGGACTAGCGGGAGTAAGGGGAGCTTACAATGAGCAGTTCTTC,TRBV7-8,TRBD2,TRBJ2-1,22,once
CASSLGGRYEQYF,TGTGCCAGCAGCTTAGGTGGGCGCTACGAGCAGTACTTC,TRBV7-9,.,TRBJ2-7,13,.
CASSEPGTGGSGYTF,TGTGCCAGCAGCGAGCCCGGGACAGGGGGAAGTGGCTACACCTTC,TRBV5-4,TRBD1,TRBJ1-2,15,.
CASSAGPAYEQYF,TGTGCCAGCAGCGCGGGACCAGCCTACGAGCAGTACTTC,TRBV7-6,.,TRBJ2-7,13,.
CASSYQTGEDEQYF,TGCGCCAGCAGCTATCAGACAGGGGAGGACGAGCAGTACTTC,TRBV5-1,TRBD1,TRBJ2-7,14,.
CASTRDRDFLSGEQYF,TGTGCCAGCACCCGGGACAGGGACTTCCTTTCGGGCGAGCAGTACTTC,TRBV18,TRBD1,TRBJ2-7,16,.
CASSHRDTDTQYF,TGTGCCAGCAGCCACAGGGACACAGATACGCAGTATTTT,TRBV5-4,.,TRBJ2-3,13,.
CASSPRGGQETQYF,TGTGCCAGCAGTCCGCGGGGGGGCCAAGAGACCCAGTACTTC,TRBV27,TRBD2,TRBJ2-5,14,.
CAWTRSSGAGETQYF,TGTGCCTGGACTCGGAGTAGCGGGGCCGGGGAGACCCAGTACTTC,TRBV30,TRBD2,TRBJ2-5,15,.
CASSSKTGASKNIQYF,TGCGCCAGCAGCTCCAAGACAGGGGCATCCAAAAACATTCAGTACTTC,TRBV5-1,TRBD1,TRBJ2-4,16,.
CASSDGAQGARTEAFF,TGCGCCAGCAGCGACGGAGCACAGGGGGCAAGGACTGAAGCTTTCTTT,TRBV5-1,TRBD1,TRBJ1-1,16,.
CASSVGNGGYHETQYF,TGTGCCAGCAGCGTAGGAAACGGCGGGTACCATGAGACCCAGTACTTC,TRBV9,.,TRBJ2-5,16,.
CASSLEQGGNTIYF,TGTGCCAGCAGCTTAGAACAGGGTGGAAACACCATATATTTT,TRBV7-8,.,TRBJ1-3,14,.
CASSPQAGDWDTAQYF,TGTGCCAGCAGCCCACAGGCCGGGGACTGGGATACAGCCCAGTACTTC,TRBV11-3,.,TRBJ2-5,16,.
CASSVLYGYTF,TGTGCCAGCAGCGTCCTCTATGGCTACACCTTC,TRBV9,.,TRBJ1-2,11,few
CASSGDRPRDTEAFF,TGCGCCAGCAGCGGCGACAGGCCCCGGGACACTGAAGCTTTCTTT,TRBV5-1,.,TRBJ1-1,15,.
CASSYSSWASYGYTF,TGTGCCAGCAGTTACTCGTCTTGGGCTTCCTATGGCTACACCTTC,TRBV6-5,.,TRBJ1-2,15,.
CASSRNVGTSYNEQFF,TGTGCCAGCAGCCGGAATGTCGGGACTAGCTACAATGAGCAGTTCTTC,TRBV4-2,TRBD2,TRBJ2-1,16,.
CASSPVGGTGVFGNTEAFF,TGTGCCAGCAGCCCCGTCGGCGGGACAGGGGTTTTCGGGAACACTGAAGCTTTCTTT,TRBV13,TRBD1,TRBJ1-1,19,.
CASSLTGDITQYF,TGTGCCAGCAGCTTAACAGGGGACATTACGCAGTATTTT,TRBV13,TRBD1,TRBJ2-3,13,.
CASRREGLSRNNQETQYF,TGCGCCAGCCGGCGAGAGGGACTTAGTCGGAACAATCAAGAGACCCAGTACTTC,TRBV5-1,.,TRBJ2-5,18,.
CASSLGLALIPYNEQFF,TGTGCCAGCAGCCTCGGACTAGCGTTGATCCCCTACAATGAGCAGTTCTTC,TRBV5-7,TRBD2,TRBJ2-1,17,.
CASSPEGGAEQYF,TGTGCCAGCAGCCCGGAGGGGGGGGCCGAGCAGTACTTC,TRBV7-7,.,TRBJ2-7,13,.
CASSSFHEQYF,TGTGCCAGCAGCTCCTTCCACGAGCAGTACTTC,TRBV11-3,.,TRBJ2-7,11,.
CSVEVLVYNEQFF,TGCAGCGTTGAAGTACTGGTCTACAATGAGCAGTTCTTC,TRBV29-1,.,TRBJ2-1,13,.
CASSSTGNEQYF,TGTGCCAGCAGCTCGACAGGGAACGAGCAGTACTTC,TRBV7-9,TRBD1,TRBJ2-7,12,.
CASRGQGTGELFF,TGTGCCAGCAGAGGACAGGGGACCGGGGAGCTGTTTTTT,TRBV6-1,TRBD1,TRBJ2-2,13,once
CASSPPSGTYNEQFF,TGTGCCAGCTCACCACCTAGCGGAACCTACAATGAGCAGTTCTTC,TRBV18,.,TRBJ2-1,15,few
CASSQVGGSTEAFF,TGCGCCAGCAGCCAAGTCGGAGGGAGCACTGAAGCTTTCTTT,TRBV4-1,.,TRBJ1-1,14,.
CADRPMRLYGYTF,TGCGCCGATAGACCAATGAGGCTCTATGGCTACACCTTC,TRBV10-1,.,TRBJ1-2,13,few
CASNPTVRQETQYF,TGTGCCAGTAATCCGACAGTACGCCAAGAGACCCAGTACTTC,TRBV19,.,TRBJ2-5,14,.
CASSATGVNEKLFF,TGTGCCAGCAGTGCGACAGGAGTTAATGAAAAACTGTTTTTT,TRBV5-5,.,TRBJ1-4,14,few